The rows below give T cell receptor beta chains drawn from one sample of a study of blood T cell repertoires in COVID-19. Sequencing was performed with immunoSEQ multiplex PCR; in TCRdb, only in-frame clones are kept and a portion is missing. The data contain about 240,000 clones, approximately 86% of them seen just once; the ten biggest clones take up less than 6.5%. Source material: peripheral blood. The receptors shown here come from a human donor in a cohort sampled during active COVID-19. CDR3s include the opening cysteine and the closing phenylalanine or tryptophan. Each record gives: J gene, D gene, clone size, CDR3 length, V gene, CDR3 protein, CDR3 DNA. A D gene is named only where the DNA matches it firmly. Rows give clone size only sometimes, using once, few, many, or a class for an expanded clone.

>TRBJ2-3|TRBD1|NA|13|TRBV29-1
CSVEQGASDTQYF
TGCAGCGTTGAGCAGGGGGCCTCAGATACGCAGTATTTT
>TRBJ1-2|NA|NA|14|TRBV24-1
CATSDPQKNYGYTF
TGTGCCACCAGTGACCCACAGAAGAACTATGGCTACACCTTC
>TRBJ1-6|TRBD1|NA|17|TRBV5-1
CASSLTGGSSYNSPLHF
TGCGCCAGCAGCTTGACAGGGGGGAGCTCCTATAATTCACCCCTCCACTTT
>TRBJ1-2|TRBD1|NA|14|TRBV5-6
CASSLGGQGHGYTF
TGTGCCAGCAGCTTGGGGGGACAGGGTCATGGCTACACCTTC
>TRBJ1-1|TRBD1|many|14|TRBV30
CAWKPKGASTEAFF
TGTGCCTGGAAGCCCAAGGGGGCATCCACTGAAGCTTTCTTT
>TRBJ2-7|NA|NA|13|TRBV12-3/TRBV12-4
CASSLREKIEQYF
TGTGCCAGCAGTTTAAGGGAGAAGATCGAGCAGTACTTC
>TRBJ2-1|NA|NA|15|TRBV2
CASSFGAYNYNEQFF
TGTGCCAGCAGCTTTGGGGCATACAACTACAATGAGCAGTTCTTC
>TRBJ1-5|TRBD1|NA|15|TRBV6-6
CASSFTGESNQPQHF
TGTGCCAGCAGTTTCACAGGGGAGAGCAATCAGCCCCAGCATTTT
>TRBJ1-6|NA|NA|14|TRBV21-1
CASSSDRGSSPLHF
TGTGCCAGCAGCAGCGACAGGGGTAGTTCACCCCTCCACTTT
>TRBJ1-6|NA|NA|13|TRBV5-1
CASSLEENSPLHF
TGCGCCAGCAGCTTGGAAGAGAATTCACCCCTCCACTTT
>TRBJ1-2|NA|NA|13|TRBV6-5
CASSRGQFYGYTF
TGTGCCAGCAGTCGCGGACAGTTTTATGGCTACACCTTC
>TRBJ2-2|NA|few|15|TRBV10-1
CASSKGRINTGELFF
TGCGCCAGCAGTAAGGGGCGAATTAACACCGGGGAGCTGTTTTTT
>TRBJ2-7|TRBD2|NA|17|TRBV13
CASTLMTGTSGPREQYF
TGTGCCAGCACCTTAATGACCGGGACTAGCGGGCCACGGGAGCAGTACTTC
>TRBJ2-3|TRBD2|once|17|TRBV18
CASSSLPTSGSTDTQYF
TGTGCCAGCTCATCCCTACCGACTAGCGGGAGCACAGATACGCAGTATTTT
>TRBJ2-7|NA|NA|13|TRBV19
CASSWLGEVEQYF
TGTGCCAGTTCTTGGTTGGGAGAGGTCGAGCAGTACTTC
>TRBJ1-1|NA|NA|15|TRBV5-1
CASSGSGVGNTEAFF
TGCGCCAGCAGCGGATCAGGGGTTGGGAACACTGAAGCTTTCTTT
>TRBJ2-7|NA|NA|18|TRBV10-3
CAISPTGGLAGETYEQYF
TGTGCCATCAGTCCGACAGGGGGTTTAGCGGGGGAGACCTACGAGCAGTACTTC
>TRBJ1-2|TRBD1|once|15|TRBV19
CASSIAQGAGYGYTF
TGTGCCAGTAGTATAGCACAGGGGGCAGGGTATGGCTACACCTTC
>TRBJ2-3|NA|NA|15|TRBV6-6
CASARAGTSVDTQYF
TGTGCCAGCGCTCGGGCGGGGACGAGTGTCGATACGCAGTATTTT
>TRBJ1-5|NA|NA|15|TRBV18
CASSPVGGRDQPQHF
TGTGCCAGCTCACCCGTGGGAGGCCGAGATCAGCCCCAGCATTTT
>TRBJ2-7|TRBD1|NA|19|TRBV7-6
CASSLDTPISGQPTKEQYF
TGTGCCAGCAGCTTAGATACTCCGATTTCGGGACAGCCGACTAAGGAGCAGTACTTC
>TRBJ2-7|NA|once|13|TRBV19
CASSSGEPYEQYF
TGTGCCAGTAGTAGCGGGGAGCCCTACGAGCAGTACTTC
>TRBJ1-5|NA|NA|13|TRBV10-2
CASKRQWDQPQHF
TGCGCCAGTAAGCGACAGTGGGATCAGCCCCAGCATTTT
>TRBJ1-2|NA|NA|13|TRBV29-1
CSVITFQDYGYTF
TGCAGCGTTATTACCTTCCAGGATTATGGCTACACCTTC
>TRBJ1-4|NA|NA|14|TRBV7-2
CASSLRGTNEKLFF
TGTGCCAGCAGCTTGCGCGGGACTAATGAAAAACTGTTTTTT
>TRBJ1-2|NA|NA|12|TRBV29-1
CSVEVAGKGYTF
TGCAGCGTTGAGGTGGCAGGGAAAGGCTACACCTTC
>TRBJ2-3|TRBD2|NA|15|TRBV10-3
CAIREIGLVVDTQYF
TGTGCCATCAGGGAGATTGGACTAGTGGTAGATACGCAGTATTTT
>TRBJ2-5|NA|NA|15|TRBV19
CASSMGLGVGETQYF
TGTGCCAGTAGTATGGGGTTGGGAGTGGGAGAGACCCAGTACTTC
>TRBJ1-1|NA|NA|14|TRBV7-9
CASSLDWEAPEAFF
TGTGCCAGCAGCTTAGATTGGGAGGCTCCTGAAGCTTTCTTT
>TRBJ2-1|TRBD2|NA|13|TRBV28
CASGTRVVDEQFF
TGTGCCAGCGGGACTAGAGTTGTTGATGAGCAGTTCTTC
>TRBJ1-1|NA|NA|12|TRBV28
CASSLSPGSAFF
TGTGCCAGCAGTTTATCCCCAGGGTCAGCTTTCTTT
>TRBJ1-2|NA|NA|15|TRBV5-4
CASSLEQGYNYGYTF
TGTGCCAGCAGCTTGGAACAGGGATATAACTATGGCTACACCTTC
>TRBJ2-1|TRBD2|NA|16|TRBV27
CASSHRAAGGLNEQFF
TGTGCCAGCAGCCACAGGGCGGCGGGAGGGCTAAATGAGCAGTTCTTC
>TRBJ1-5|NA|NA|14|TRBV6-5
CASITTGRNQPQHF
TGTGCCAGCATTACGACAGGCCGTAATCAGCCCCAGCATTTT
>TRBJ1-3|NA|NA|15|TRBV19
CASSIRRDSGNTIYF
TGTGCCAGTAGTATTCGCAGGGACTCTGGAAACACCATATATTTT
>TRBJ2-7|NA|NA|16|TRBV27
CASSTIDWRNVYEQYF
TGTGCCAGCAGTACCATTGACTGGAGAAACGTCTACGAGCAGTACTTC
>TRBJ2-1|NA|NA|16|TRBV5-1
CASSPFRGGARNEQFF
TGCGCCAGCAGCCCCTTTCGTGGAGGGGCTCGCAATGAGCAGTTCTTC
>TRBJ2-1|TRBD1|NA|15|TRBV7-2
CASSLDRGRYNEQFF
TGTGCCAGCAGCTTAGACAGGGGCCGCTACAATGAGCAGTTCTTC
>TRBJ1-6|NA|once|14|TRBV2
CASSEARGSSPLHF
TGTGCCAGCAGTGAAGCGCGGGGAAGTTCACCCCTCCACTTT
>TRBJ1-1|TRBD1|NA|13|TRBV7-3
CASSVYRGSEAFF
TGTGCCAGCAGCGTCTACAGGGGCTCGGAAGCTTTCTTT
>TRBJ2-5|NA|NA|15|TRBV11-2
CASSSLRGNQETQYF
TGTGCCAGCAGTTCGTTGCGGGGTAATCAAGAGACCCAGTACTTC